Shown below are 17 T cell receptor beta chains from a single sample sequenced in a study of T cell changes during pregnancy in multiple sclerosis. Assay: immunoSEQ multiplex PCR; the TCRdb copy retains only in-frame clones and omits some. The sample contains 40,000 to 45,000 clones, approximately 92% of which appear only once. This material consisted of CD4+ T cells from peripheral blood mononuclear cells, taken in the first trimester of pregnancy. The source is a female donor with multiple sclerosis, enrolled in a pregnancy study.

The V and J genes are TRBV5-1 and TRBJ2-7; D is uncertain. The V gene lost 0 bases and the J gene lost 4 bases, with 8 bases spanning the gap. This CDR3 is 13 amino acids long. CDR1 and CDR2 from the germline V gene are SGHRS and YFSETQ. The CDR3 is CASSLDGLYEQYF. Here the CDR3 DNA reads TGCGCCAGCAGCTTGGACGGGTTATACGAGCAGTACTTC.

The rearrangement joins TRBV29-1 to TRBJ1-2; a weak D match, TRBD1 (6 bases). Trimming shortened V by 7 bases and J by 6 bases, and 9 bases separated the two germline ends. CDR3 size: 10 residues. In germline, CDR1 is SQVTM, CDR2 ANQGSEA. CDR3 sequence (DNA): TGCAGCGCAGGGGACGATGGCTACACCTTC. Its protein is CSAGDDGYTF.

The chain combines TRBV11-2 with TRBJ1-1; 8 positions agree with TRBD1. In germline, CDR1 is SGHAT, CDR2 FQNNGV. Trimming cost V 5 bases and J 5 bases; bases outside gene matches: 10. The CDR3 runs 15 residues. The DNA for the CDR3 is TGTGCCAGCAGCATAAGTACAGGGGGTAGGACTGAAGCTTTCTTT. Translated: CASSISTGGRTEAFF.

The V gene is TRBV10-2, the J gene TRBJ1-3; 7 nucleotides match TRBD1. The V gene end was trimmed by 3 bases and the J gene end by 0 bases; junction bases not matched to a gene: 8. Germline V CDR1 and CDR2: WSHSY, SAAADI. The CDR3 spans 17 residues. In DNA form, the CDR3 reads TGCGCCAGCAGTGAACCTCGAGGACAGGTCTCTGGAAACACCATATATTTT. Its protein is CASSEPRGQVSGNTIYF.

V and J are TRBV28 and TRBJ1-4; D is undetermined. CDR1 MDHEN and CDR2 SYDVKM come from the germline V gene. V was trimmed by 3 bases and J by 1 base, leaving 6 bases between them. CDR3 length: 14 residues. The CDR3 DNA sequence: TGTGCCAGCAGTTTTCCCCGAACTAATGAAAAACTGTTTTTT. Translation gives CASSFPRTNEKLFF.

This chain joins TRBV27 and TRBJ2-2; D is possibly TRBD1 (6 bases). V lost 5 bases to trimming and J lost 5 bases, with 21 bases between them. Germline V lookup: CDR1 MNHEY, CDR2 SMNVEV (reference sequence). This CDR3 has 17 amino acids. CDR3 protein: CASSPVLGAMRTGELFF. DNA of the CDR3: TGTGCCAGCAGTCCGGTCCTGGGGGCGATGAGGACCGGGGAGCTGTTTTTT.

This clone appeared once. This sequence joins TRBV5-1 and TRBJ2-5, with TRBD1 identical over 7 bases. The ends lost 7 bases at V and 5 bases at J; junction bases unmatched: 14. CDR3 size: 15 residues. Germline V gives CDR1 SGHRS, CDR2 YFSETQ. The DNA for the CDR3 is TGCGCCAGCCATGGTGGGGCGGTCAGGGGGGAGACCCAGTACTTC. Residues: CASHGGAVRGETQYF.

The rearrangement links TRBV2 to TRBJ1-1, with D uncertain. Germline V lookup: CDR1 SNHLY, CDR2 FYNNEI. The ends were cut back, 4 bases at V and 1 base at J, with 7 bases in the middle. The CDR3 sequence is 13 residues long. This chain's CDR3 is CASSVEGNTEAFF. CDR3 DNA: TGTGCCAGCAGTGTGGAGGGGAACACTGAAGCTTTCTTT.

The rearrangement links TRBV5-1 to TRBJ2-7; 7 bases fit TRBD1. J lost 3 bases, V lost 0 bases, and 6 bases had no gene match. The germline V gene encodes CDR1 SGHRS and CDR2 YFSETQ. CDR3 length: 15 residues. CDR3 DNA: TGCGCCAGCAGCTTGGACGGGACAGAGTACTACGAGCAGTACTTC. Its translation is CASSLDGTEYYEQYF. Full variable domain (rest looked up from reference TRBV5-1 and TRBJ2-7): KAGVTQTPRYLIKTRGQQVTLSCSPISGHRSVSWYQQTPGQGLQFLFEYFSETQRNKGNFPGRFSGRQFSNSRSEMNVSTLELGDSALYLCASSLDGTEYYEQYFGPGTRLTVT.

The chain is built from TRBV7-9 and TRBJ1-1; 7 bases line up with TRBD1. The CDR3 extends over 14 amino acids. Germline CDR1 is SEHNR and CDR2 is FQNEAQ (reference sequence). With V trimmed by 6 bases and J by 3 bases, 7 bases remained unmatched. CDR3 coding DNA: TGTGCCAGCAGTTCATTAACAGGGGACACTGAAGCTTTCTTT. Translated: CASSSLTGDTEAFF.

The gene calls are TRBV6-5 and TRBJ2-6; the match to TRBD2 covers 7 bases. CDR1 is MNHEY and CDR2 is SVGAGI in the germline V gene. The CDR3 contains 13 residues. The trim removed 8 bases at V and 4 bases at J, leaving 2 bases unmatched. The CDR3 spells CASRGDGANVLTF. The CDR3 DNA follows: TGTGCCAGCCGGGGGGACGGGGCCAACGTCCTGACTTTC.

The chain uses TRBV6-5 and TRBJ1-1; 8 positions agree with TRBD1. The CDR3 has 12 residues. The germline gives CDR1 MNHEY, CDR2 SVGAGI. After removal of 6 bases from V and 6 bases from J, the junction contained 3 bases not matched to a gene. In DNA, the CDR3 is TGTGCCAGCAGCCAGGACAGGGCTGAAGCTTTCTTT. This encodes CASSQDRAEAFF.

The chain is built from TRBV30 and TRBJ2-6, with TRBD1 identical over 7 bases. Germline V CDR1 and CDR2: GTSNPN, SVGIG (reference sequence). Losses at the gene ends were 3 bases for V and 1 base for J; bases not matched to a gene: 6. The CDR3 sequence is 16 residues long. The CDR3 loop reads CAWRTGWNSGANVLTF. CDR3 bases: TGTGCCTGGAGGACAGGGTGGAATTCTGGGGCCAACGTCCTGACTTTC.

The V gene is TRBV5-1, the J gene TRBJ2-1; D unresolved. Germline lookup yields CDR1 SGHRS and CDR2 YFSETQ. Deletions cut 0 bases from V and 2 bases from J, with 15 bases between. CDR3 length equals 17 residues. DNA for the CDR3: TGCGCCAGCAGCTTGGATCTCCCTAAGTCCCCCTACAATGAGCAGTTCTTC. Its translation is CASSLDLPKSPYNEQFF.

The CDR3 nucleotides read TGTGCTAGTGGCTCGGCCGCGGGGGCAGTTACGCAGTATTTT. Translating gives CASGSAAGAVTQYF. This sequence joins TRBV12-5 and TRBJ2-3; D perhaps matches TRBD2 (7 bases). From germline, CDR1 is LGHNT and CDR2 FRNRAP. This CDR3 is 14 amino acids long. V lost 6 bases and J 8 bases, leaving 18 bases between the germline ends. The full variable domain, its missing parts supplied by reference TRBV12-5 and TRBJ2-3, is DARVTQTPRHKVTEMGQEVTMRCQPILGHNTVFWYRQTMMQGLELLAYFRNRAPLDDSGMPKDRFSAEMPDATLATLKIQPSEPRDSAVYFCASGSAAGAVTQYFGPGTRLTVL.

V usage is TRBV27 and J usage is TRBJ2-3; TRBD1 aligns across 11 bases. Germline CDR1 reads MNHEY; CDR2 reads SMNVEV (reference sequence). J was trimmed by 4 bases and V by 2 bases; bases with no gene match: 5. The CDR3 is made up of 16 amino acids. The CDR3 DNA reads as TGTGCCAGCAGTTTAGGGGGACAGGGGGTACCAGATACGCAGTATTTT. Amino acids: CASSLGGQGVPDTQYF.

The chain couples TRBV5-1 to TRBJ2-7; D is uncertain. V lost 0 bases, J lost 3 bases, and 7 bases lay in between. CDR1 SGHRS and CDR2 YFSETQ come from the germline V gene. This CDR3 is built from 13 residues. The CDR3 here is CASSLGRSYEQYF. The CDR3 DNA reads TGCGCCAGCAGCTTGGGACGGAGCTACGAGCAGTACTTC.